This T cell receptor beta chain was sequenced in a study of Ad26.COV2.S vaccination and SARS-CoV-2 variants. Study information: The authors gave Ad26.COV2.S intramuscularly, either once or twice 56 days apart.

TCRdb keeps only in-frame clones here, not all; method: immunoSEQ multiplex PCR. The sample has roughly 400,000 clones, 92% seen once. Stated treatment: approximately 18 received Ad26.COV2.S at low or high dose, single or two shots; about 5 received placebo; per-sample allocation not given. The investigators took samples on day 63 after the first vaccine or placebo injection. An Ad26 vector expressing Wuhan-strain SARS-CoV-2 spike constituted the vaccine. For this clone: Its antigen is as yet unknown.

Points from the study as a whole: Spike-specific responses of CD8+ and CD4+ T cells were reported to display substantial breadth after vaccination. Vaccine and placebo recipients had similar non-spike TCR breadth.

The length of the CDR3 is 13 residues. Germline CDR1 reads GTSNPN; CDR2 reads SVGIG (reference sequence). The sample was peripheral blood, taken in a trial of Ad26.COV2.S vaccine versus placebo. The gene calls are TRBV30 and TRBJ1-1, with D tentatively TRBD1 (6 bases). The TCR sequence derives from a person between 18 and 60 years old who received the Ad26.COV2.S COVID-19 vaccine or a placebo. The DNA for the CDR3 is TGTGCTTTGACAGGACTCTTGAACACTGAAGCTTTCTTT. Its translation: CALTGLLNTEAFF.